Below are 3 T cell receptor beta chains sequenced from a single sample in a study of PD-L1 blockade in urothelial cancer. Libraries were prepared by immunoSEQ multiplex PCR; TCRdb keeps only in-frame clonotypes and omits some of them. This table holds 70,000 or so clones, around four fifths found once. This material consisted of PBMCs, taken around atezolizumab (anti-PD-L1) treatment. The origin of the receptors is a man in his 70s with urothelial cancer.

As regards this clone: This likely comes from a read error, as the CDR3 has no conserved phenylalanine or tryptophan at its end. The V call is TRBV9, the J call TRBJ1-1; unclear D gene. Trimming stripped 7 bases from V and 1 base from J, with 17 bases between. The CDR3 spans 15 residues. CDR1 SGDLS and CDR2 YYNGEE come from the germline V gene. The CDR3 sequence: CASRPTMAGNTEAFL. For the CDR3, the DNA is TGTGCCAGCCGCCCGACGATGGCCGGGAACACTGAAGCTTTCCTT.

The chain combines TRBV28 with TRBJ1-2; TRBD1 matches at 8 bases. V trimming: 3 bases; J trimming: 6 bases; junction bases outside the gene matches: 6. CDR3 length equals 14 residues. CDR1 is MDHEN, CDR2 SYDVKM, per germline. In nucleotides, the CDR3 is TGTGCCAGCAGTTTCCCCGGGACAGGCCATGGCTACACCTTC. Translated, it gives CASSFPGTGHGYTF.

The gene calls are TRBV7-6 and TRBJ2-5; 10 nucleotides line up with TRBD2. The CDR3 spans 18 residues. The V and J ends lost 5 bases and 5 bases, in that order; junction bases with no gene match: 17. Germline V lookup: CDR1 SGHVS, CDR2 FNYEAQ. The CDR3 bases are TGTGCCAGCAGCGAGCTAGGGGGGCTAGCGGGAGCGAGGGAGACCCAGTACTTC. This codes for CASSELGGLAGARETQYF. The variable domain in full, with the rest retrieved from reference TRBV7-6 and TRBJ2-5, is GAGVSQSPRYKVTKRGQDVALRCDPISGHVSLYWYRQALGQGPEFLTYFNYEAQQDKSGLPNDRFSAERPEGSISTLTIQRTEQRDSAMYRCASSELGGLAGARETQYFGPGTRLLVL.